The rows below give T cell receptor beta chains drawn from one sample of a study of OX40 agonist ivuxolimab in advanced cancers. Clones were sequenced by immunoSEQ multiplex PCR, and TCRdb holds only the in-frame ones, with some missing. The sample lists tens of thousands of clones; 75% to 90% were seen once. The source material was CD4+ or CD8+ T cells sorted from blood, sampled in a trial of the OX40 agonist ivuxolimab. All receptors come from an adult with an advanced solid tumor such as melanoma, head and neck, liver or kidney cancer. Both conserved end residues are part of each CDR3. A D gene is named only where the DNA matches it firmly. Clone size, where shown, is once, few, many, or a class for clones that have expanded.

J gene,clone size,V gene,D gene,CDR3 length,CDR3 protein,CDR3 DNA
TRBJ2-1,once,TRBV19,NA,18,CASSMSGTFTVAYNEQFF,TGTGCCAGTAGTATGTCCGGGACTTTTACAGTCGCGTACAATGAGCAGTTCTTC
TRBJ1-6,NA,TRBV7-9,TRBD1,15,CASSERTGEYSPLHF,TGTGCCAGCAGCGAACGGACAGGGGAGTACTCACCCCTCCACTTT
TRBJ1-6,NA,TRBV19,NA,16,CASSNMDRSLNSPLHF,TGTGCCAGTAGTAACATGGACAGATCTCTAAATTCACCCCTCCACTTT
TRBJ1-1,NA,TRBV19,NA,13,CASSLGGRAEAFF,TGTGCCAGTAGTCTCGGGGGTCGGGCTGAAGCTTTCTTT
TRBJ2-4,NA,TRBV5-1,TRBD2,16,CASRRQGGIVKDIQYF,TGCGCCAGCAGGAGGCAGGGAGGGATAGTCAAAGACATTCAGTACTTC
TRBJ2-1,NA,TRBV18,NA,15,CASSPAKGGPREQFF,TGTGCCAGCTCACCGGCCAAGGGGGGGCCGCGGGAGCAGTTCTTC
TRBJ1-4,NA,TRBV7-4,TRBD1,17,CASSSRGGISSNEKLFF,TGTGCCAGCAGCTCCAGGGGGGGAATTTCTTCTAATGAAAAACTGTTTTTT
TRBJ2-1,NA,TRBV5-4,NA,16,CASTLGGGSGYNEQFF,TGTGCCAGCACCTTGGGTGGTGGCAGTGGTTACAATGAGCAGTTCTTC
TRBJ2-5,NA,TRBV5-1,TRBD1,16,CASSLFAQGASETQYF,TGCGCCAGCAGCTTATTTGCCCAGGGGGCGTCGGAGACCCAGTACTTC
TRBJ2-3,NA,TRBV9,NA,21,CASSVDGWGTRGAAGADTQYF,TGTGCCAGCAGCGTAGATGGCTGGGGAACTCGGGGGGCTGCGGGCGCAGATACGCAGTATTTT
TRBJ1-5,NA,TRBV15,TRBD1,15,CATSRRDRANQPQHF,TGTGCCACCAGCAGAAGGGACAGGGCTAATCAGCCCCAGCATTTT
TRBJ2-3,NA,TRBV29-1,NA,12,CSVVAATDTQYF,TGCAGCGTTGTGGCAGCCACAGATACGCAGTATTTT
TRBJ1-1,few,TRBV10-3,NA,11,CAISENTEAFF,TGTGCCATCAGCGAGAACACTGAAGCTTTCTTT
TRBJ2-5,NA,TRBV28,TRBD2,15,CASRSQAGGLETQYF,TGTGCCAGCAGATCCCAGGCGGGAGGTTTGGAGACCCAGTACTTC
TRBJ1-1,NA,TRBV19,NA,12,CASSRSRGEAFF,TGTGCCAGTAGCCGATCAAGGGGTGAAGCTTTCTTT
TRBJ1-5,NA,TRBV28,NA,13,CASSRDGNQPQHF,TGTGCCAGCAGTCGGGACGGCAATCAGCCCCAGCATTTT
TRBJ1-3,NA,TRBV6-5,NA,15,CASSYEGINGNTIYF,TGTGCCAGCAGTTACGAGGGAATTAATGGAAACACCATATATTTT
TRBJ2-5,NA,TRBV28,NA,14,CASSLQGFQETQYF,TGTGCCAGCAGTTTACAGGGTTTCCAAGAGACCCAGTACTTC
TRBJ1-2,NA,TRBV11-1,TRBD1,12,CASQTGDDGYTF,TGTGCCAGCCAAACAGGGGACGATGGCTACACCTTC
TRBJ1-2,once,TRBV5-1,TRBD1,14,CASSLGQGDYGYTF,TGCGCCAGCAGCTTGGGACAGGGGGACTATGGCTACACCTTC
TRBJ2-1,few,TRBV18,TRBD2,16,CASSPGTSGSYNEQFF,TGTGCCAGCTCACCAGGGACTAGCGGCTCCTACAATGAGCAGTTCTTC
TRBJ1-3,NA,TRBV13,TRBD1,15,CASSRTGGSGNTIYF,TGTGCCAGCAGTCGGACAGGGGGCTCTGGAAACACCATATATTTT
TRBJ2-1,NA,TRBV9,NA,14,CASRGDLLGNEQFF,TGTGCCAGCAGGGGGGACTTACTAGGCAATGAGCAGTTCTTC
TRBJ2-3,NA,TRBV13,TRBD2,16,CASSSQRGGQTDTQYF,TGTGCCAGCAGCTCCCAGCGGGGGGGACAGACAGATACGCAGTATTTT
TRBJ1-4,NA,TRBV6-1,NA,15,CASMPMTAVSEKLFF,TGTGCCAGCATGCCGATGACGGCGGTCTCGGAAAAACTGTTTTTT
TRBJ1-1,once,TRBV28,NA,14,CASSSHGKNTEAFF,TGTGCCAGCAGTTCCCACGGGAAGAACACTGAAGCTTTCTTT
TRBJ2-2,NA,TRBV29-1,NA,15,CSVGSRGHNTGELFF,TGCAGCGTTGGTTCGCGGGGCCATAACACCGGGGAGCTGTTTTTT
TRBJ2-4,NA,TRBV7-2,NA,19,CASSPSRRLTNLAKNIQYF,TGTGCCAGCAGCCCGAGCAGGCGCCTCACGAACCTAGCCAAAAACATTCAGTACTTC
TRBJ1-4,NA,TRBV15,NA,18,CATSRDPDVRATNEKLFF,TGTGCCACCAGCAGAGATCCTGATGTACGGGCCACTAATGAAAAACTGTTTTTT
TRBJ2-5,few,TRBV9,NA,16,CASSVEDRRGRETQYF,TGTGCCAGCAGCGTAGAGGATCGGAGGGGGCGGGAGACCCAGTACTTC
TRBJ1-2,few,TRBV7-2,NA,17,CASSLANLEASIYGYTF,TGTGCCAGCAGCTTAGCGAATCTGGAGGCGTCCATCTATGGCTACACCTTC
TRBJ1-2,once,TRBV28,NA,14,CASSLSRVNYGYTF,TGTGCCAGCAGTTTATCTCGGGTGAACTATGGCTACACCTTC
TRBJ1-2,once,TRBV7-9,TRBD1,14,CASSPTGDGYGYTF,TGTGCCAGCAGCCCTACAGGGGACGGCTATGGCTACACCTTC
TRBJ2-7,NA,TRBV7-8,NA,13,CASSLVPRHEQYF,TGTGCCAGCAGCTTAGTCCCCCGACACGAGCAGTACTTC
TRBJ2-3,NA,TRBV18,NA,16,CASSPASGLVYDTQYF,TGTGCCAGCTCACCAGCGTCGGGACTCGTTTATGATACGCAGTATTTT
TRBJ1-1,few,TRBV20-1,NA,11,CSASGNTEAFF,TGCAGTGCTAGCGGGAACACTGAAGCTTTCTTT
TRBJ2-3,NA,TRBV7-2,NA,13,CASSQQGQGTQYF,TGTGCCAGCAGCCAACAGGGTCAAGGTACGCAGTATTTT
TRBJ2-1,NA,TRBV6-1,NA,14,CASSAWGANNEQFF,TGTGCCAGCAGTGCCTGGGGGGCGAACAATGAGCAGTTCTTC
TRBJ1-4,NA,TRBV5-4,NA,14,CASSLSGSNEKLFF,TGTGCCAGCAGCTTGTCAGGGTCTAATGAAAAACTGTTTTTT
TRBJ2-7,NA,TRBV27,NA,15,CASSLFPPPVSEQYF,TGTGCCAGCAGTTTATTTCCCCCCCCGGTCAGCGAGCAGTACTTC
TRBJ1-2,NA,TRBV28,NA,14,CASSLRGASYGYTF,TGTGCCAGCAGTTTAAGGGGGGCTAGCTATGGCTACACCTTC
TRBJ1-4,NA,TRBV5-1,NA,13,CASSPGTNEKLFF,TGCGCCAGCAGCCCGGGGACTAATGAAAAACTGTTTTTT
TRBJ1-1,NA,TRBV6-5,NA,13,CASSRTGNTEAFF,TGTGCCAGCAGTCGCACCGGCAACACTGAAGCTTTCTTT
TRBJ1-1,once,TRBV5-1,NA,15,CASSLAGLLHTEAFF,TGCGCCAGCAGCTTGGCAGGGCTTCTGCACACTGAAGCTTTCTTT